What follows are 22 T cell receptor beta chains derived from one specimen sequenced in a study of T-cell reconstitution after alpha-beta-depleted transplantation in children (dated by TCRdb to the mid-2010s). Antigens of these TCRs are unknown. The library was prepared using PCR. Sequencer: Illumina HiSeq 2500. TCR library preparation used molecular barcoding, with unique molecular identifiers applied to normalize quantification of the TCRbeta repertoire. TCRdb reanalyzed the raw reads on its own, using fastp at Q25 for trimming and MiXCR for clone calling, and kept in-frame beta chains. Identical CDR3 proteins give one entry, which carries the most common genes and DNA. Here the sample has about 300,000 distinct CDR3 sequences; around 7.1% occur a single time. The ten largest clones represent about 9.1% of the sample. Taken with the paper, the label for treatment or condition translates to: allogeneic hematopoietic cell transplantation with graft depleted of TCRalphabeta T cells and CD19 B cells.

Study-level results and caveats: The frequencies of hyperexpanded clones fell over the following months, and after one year, T-cell counts and TCRbeta diversity were mostly attributed to newly produced T cells.

Sequencing used peripheral blood, obtained 360 days after TCRalphabeta/CD19-depleted stem cell transplant. The receptors were sampled from a female patient aged 2-9 years who had a stem cell transplant for Fanconi anemia, so the T cells may come from the graft donor.

Here the CDR3 reads CASSVAPLDEKLFF. In DNA form, the CDR3 reads TGTGCCAGCAGCGTAGCTCCTCTGGATGAAAAACTGTTTTTT. The chain couples TRBV9 to TRBJ1-4; D remains unclear. Looked up from germline, CDR1 is SGDLS and CDR2 is YYNGEE. The CDR3 is 14 amino acids. The V and J ends lost 0 bases and 6 bases respectively, with 9 bases between them.

This clonotype was found a few times. The chain joins TRBV4-3 to TRBJ2-3; TRBD2 matches 7 bases. Germline-derived CDR1 and CDR2 are LGHNA and YSLEER. Unmatched junction bases numbered 3, after V lost 3 bases and J lost 0 bases. The CDR3 is 15 amino acids. The CDR3 here is CASSQGGGSTDTQYF. The CDR3 DNA is TGCGCCAGCAGCCAGGGGGGGGGTAGCACAGATACGCAGTATTTT.

V usage is TRBV27 and J usage is TRBJ2-3; no definite D call. CDR3 length: 12 amino acids. Trimming took off 3 bases at V and 5 bases at J, with 6 bases between the two ends. CDR1 MNHEY and CDR2 SMNVEV come from the germline V gene (reference sequence). CDR3 sequence (DNA): TGTGCCAGCAGTTTCAGTGGAGATACGCAGTATTTT. It translates to CASSFSGDTQYF.

The table lists this clonotype with many counts. This sequence joins TRBV4-3 and TRBJ2-3; D unclear. Germline V lookup: CDR1 LGHNA, CDR2 YSLEER. The V and J ends lost 0 bases and 4 bases respectively, with 11 bases between them. The CDR3 has 15 amino acids. CDR3 nucleotide sequence: TGCGCCAGCAGCCAAGATTCTGGACCTCCAGATACGCAGTATTTT. Residues: CASSQDSGPPDTQYF.

This clonotype was detected a few times. The gene calls are TRBV12-5 and TRBJ2-1, with D possibly being TRBD2 (6 bases). This CDR3 region has 12 residues. V was shortened by 8 bases and J by 6 bases, with 11 bases between the two germline ends. Germline V gene data show CDR1 as LGHNT and CDR2 as FRNRAP. The CDR3 sequence is CASKSLANEQFF. DNA of the CDR3: TGTGCTAGTAAGTCACTAGCCAATGAGCAGTTCTTC.

This clonotype occurred many times. This chain connects TRBV5-1 to TRBJ1-5; no clear D. Looked up from germline, CDR1 is SGHRS and CDR2 is YFSETQ. V gave up 2 bases and J gave up 1 base, with 4 bases separating them. The CDR3 runs to 13 residues. The CDR3 region has the DNA TGCGCCAGCAGCTTCGACAGCAATCAGCCCCAGCATTTT. Translating it yields CASSFDSNQPQHF.

This clonotype was seen more than once but under ten times. The chain is built from TRBV19 and TRBJ2-3, with D perhaps TRBD2 (5 bases). Germline V gene sequence: CDR1 LNHDA, CDR2 SQIVND (reference sequence). This CDR3 contains 14 residues. The ends were cut back, 6 bases at V and 1 base at J, with 11 bases in the middle. The CDR3 DNA reads as TGTGCCAGTAGGTGGGGAGCAGGCACAGATACGCAGTATTTT. This gives the protein CASRWGAGTDTQYF.

This clonotype was seen more than once but under ten times. V and J are TRBV6-6 and TRBJ2-7; TRBD1 might be the D (5 bases). CDR1 is MNHNY and CDR2 is SVGAGI in the germline V gene (reference sequence). Trimming removed 4 bases at V and 6 bases at J, with 10 bases between. The CDR3 covers 12 residues. CDR3 protein: CASSWGGAEQYV. The CDR3 region has the DNA TGTGCCAGCAGTTGGGGTGGGGCCGAGCAGTACGTC.

In its sample, this clonotype was seen many times. The genes are TRBV10-3 and TRBJ2-5, with D uncertain. Germline CDR1 reads ENHRY; CDR2 reads SYGVKD. V shed 10 bases and J shed 0 bases, with 9 bases lying between them. This CDR3 region has 12 residues. The CDR3 sequence: CATGQYQETQYF. The CDR3 DNA is TGTGCCACCGGTCAGTACCAAGAGACCCAGTACTTC.

This clonotype was observed at least ten times. The J gene is TRBJ2-4, the V gene TRBV9; D is perhaps TRBD1 (6 bases). The CDR3 extends over 16 amino acids. Germline CDR1 is SGDLS and CDR2 is YYNGEE. Trimming left V 4 bases short and J 3 bases short, with 17 bases between. The CDR3 protein is CASSRTGSGVKNIQYF. Here the CDR3 DNA reads TGTGCCAGCAGCCGCACAGGGAGTGGTGTCAAAAACATTCAGTACTTC.

This clonotype was recorded at least ten times. The chain uses TRBV7-9 and TRBJ2-7; 10 bases agree with TRBD2. Germline V CDR1 and CDR2: SEHNR, FQNEAQ (reference sequence). The CDR3 loop spans 16 amino acids. V lost 6 bases to trimming and J lost 5 bases; unmatched junction nucleotides: 13. The CDR3, as DNA: TGTGCCAGCAGTAGAGCGGGGGGGCTCCTCTTCCACGAGCAGTACTTC. Translated, it gives CASSRAGGLLFHEQYF.

This clonotype was counted many times. V usage is TRBV7-2 and J usage is TRBJ1-5, with unresolved D. Trimming shortened V by 5 bases and J by 5 bases, and 10 bases separated the two germline ends. CDR1 SGHTA and CDR2 FQGNSA come from the germline V gene. The CDR3 has 13 amino acids. This CDR3 is CASSVSVHQPQHF. In nucleotides, the CDR3 is TGTGCCAGCAGCGTCTCAGTGCATCAGCCCCAGCATTTT.

This clonotype showed up many times. The chain recombines TRBV9 with TRBJ2-1, with 11 positions matching TRBD2. Losses at the gene ends were 3 bases for V and 3 bases for J; bases not matched to a gene: 2. The CDR3 has 15 residues. Germline lookup yields CDR1 SGDLS and CDR2 YYNGEE. This chain's CDR3 is CASSATSGGYNEQFF. The CDR3 nucleotides are TGTGCCAGCAGCGCCACTAGCGGGGGCTACAATGAGCAGTTCTTC. The variable domain in full, with the rest retrieved from reference TRBV9 and TRBJ2-1, is DSGVTQTPKHLITATGQRVTLRCSPRSGDLSVYWYQQSLDQGLQFLIQYYNGEERAKGNILERFSAQQFPDLHSELNLSSLELGDSALYFCASSATSGGYNEQFFGPGTRLTVL.

The gene calls are TRBV20-1 and TRBJ2-6; 9 nucleotides agree with TRBD2. CDR3 length equals 18 residues. Germline CDR1 reads DFQATT; CDR2 reads SNEGSKA (reference sequence). V trimming: 0 bases; J trimming: 0 bases; junction bases outside the gene matches: 6. The CDR3, as DNA: TGCAGTGCTAGAGACCCGGGGACTAGCAGCTCTGGGGCCAACGTCCTGACTTTC. Translated, it gives CSARDPGTSSSGANVLTF.

The gene calls are TRBV20-1 and TRBJ1-2; tentatively, D is TRBD1 (5 bases). CDR1 is DFQATT, CDR2 SNEGSKA, per germline (reference sequence). The CDR3 totals 11 residues. The CDR3, as DNA: TGCATGGGAGATGGGGGCTATGGCTACACCTTC. The encoded protein is CMGDGGYGYTF.

This clonotype appeared a few times. The chain combines TRBV11-2 with TRBJ2-7; either TRBD1 or TRBD2 may supply D (6 bases each). Trimming left V 5 bases short and J 6 bases short, with 8 bases between. The CDR3 is 11 amino acids. Germline V lookup: CDR1 SGHAT, CDR2 FQNNGV. CDR3: CASSPGAEQYF. In DNA form, the CDR3 reads TGTGCCAGCAGCCCGGGGGCCGAGCAGTACTTC.

Ten or more counts support this clonotype. The chain is built from TRBV20-1 and TRBJ2-1; TRBD2 matches at 10 bases. Germline V gene sequence: CDR1 DFQATT, CDR2 SNEGSKA (reference sequence). V shed 0 bases, J shed 10 bases, and the junction held 12 bases outside the gene matches. There are 16 residues in the CDR3. DNA of the CDR3: TGCAGTGCTAGAGATCGATGGCTAGCGGGAGTACCCGAGCAGTTCTTC. Its translation is CSARDRWLAGVPEQFF.

This clonotype has a count of ten or more. J is TRBJ2-1 and V is TRBV7-9; D is undetermined. The CDR3 totals 14 residues. Germline CDR1 is SEHNR and CDR2 is FQNEAQ (reference sequence). V gave up 5 bases and J gave up 1 base, with 9 bases separating them. The CDR3, as DNA: TGTGCCAGCAGCGGGGTTCCTTCCTACAATGAGCAGTTCTTC. This encodes CASSGVPSYNEQFF.

This clonotype was picked up many times. The chain employs TRBV5-1 and TRBJ2-2; the match to TRBD1 covers 8 bases. Germline V CDR1 and CDR2: SGHRS, YFSETQ. This CDR3 has 17 amino acids. V shed 6 bases and J 5 bases; nucleotides not matched to a gene: 15. The CDR3 sequence is CASTDRGRLMGTGELFF. CDR3 DNA sequence: TGCGCCAGCACCGACAGGGGCCGTCTGATGGGAACCGGGGAGCTGTTTTTT.

V and J are TRBV7-8 and TRBJ2-1, with 12 bases matching TRBD2. Germline CDR1 is SGHVS and CDR2 is FQNEAQ. The V segment lost 5 bases and the J segment 1 base; nucleotides outside the gene matches: 9. This CDR3 is built from 18 residues. CDR3 bases: TGTGCCAGCAGCCCCAGCGGCACTAGCGGGGGGTCCTACAATGAGCAGTTCTTC. Protein: CASSPSGTSGGSYNEQFF.

This clonotype showed up many times. The chain carries TRBV7-2 and TRBJ2-7; D is ambiguous. The ends were cut back, 1 base at V and 6 bases at J, with 10 bases in the middle. The CDR3 contains 13 residues. CDR1 and CDR2 (germline): SGHTA, FQGNSA. CDR3 nucleotides: TGTGCCAGCAGCTTAGTGCCGGGTGGCGAGCAGTACGTC. This translates into CASSLVPGGEQYV.

V and J are TRBV5-1 and TRBJ2-7; D ambiguous. The ends were cut back, 3 bases at V and 4 bases at J, with 11 bases in the middle. This CDR3 comprises 13 residues. Germline V gene lookup returns CDR1 SGHRS and CDR2 YFSETQ. The CDR3 DNA sequence: TGCGCCAGCAGCTCGGCCGGGCTATACGAGCAGTACTTC. Translated: CASSSAGLYEQYF. Complete variable domain (other parts from reference TRBV5-1 and TRBJ2-7): KAGVTQTPRYLIKTRGQQVTLSCSPISGHRSVSWYQQTPGQGLQFLFEYFSETQRNKGNFPGRFSGRQFSNSRSEMNVSTLELGDSALYLCASSSAGLYEQYFGPGTRLTVT.